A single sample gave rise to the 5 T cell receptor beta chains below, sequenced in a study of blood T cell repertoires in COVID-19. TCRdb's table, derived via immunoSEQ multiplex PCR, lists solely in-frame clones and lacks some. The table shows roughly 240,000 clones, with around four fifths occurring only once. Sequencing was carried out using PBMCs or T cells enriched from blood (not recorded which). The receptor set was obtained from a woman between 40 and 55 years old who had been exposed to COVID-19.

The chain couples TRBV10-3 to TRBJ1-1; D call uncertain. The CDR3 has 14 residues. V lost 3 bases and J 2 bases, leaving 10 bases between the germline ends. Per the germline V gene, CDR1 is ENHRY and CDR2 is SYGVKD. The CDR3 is CAISDAGYNTEAFF. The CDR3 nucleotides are TGTGCCATCAGTGATGCAGGATATAACACTGAAGCTTTCTTT.

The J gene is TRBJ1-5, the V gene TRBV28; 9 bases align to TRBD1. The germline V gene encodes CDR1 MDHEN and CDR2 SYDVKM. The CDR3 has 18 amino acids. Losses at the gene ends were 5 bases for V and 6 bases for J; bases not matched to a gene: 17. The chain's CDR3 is CASSRWGLGTGSGQPQHF. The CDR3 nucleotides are TGTGCCAGCAGTCGCTGGGGCCTCGGGACAGGGTCGGGTCAGCCCCAGCATTTT.

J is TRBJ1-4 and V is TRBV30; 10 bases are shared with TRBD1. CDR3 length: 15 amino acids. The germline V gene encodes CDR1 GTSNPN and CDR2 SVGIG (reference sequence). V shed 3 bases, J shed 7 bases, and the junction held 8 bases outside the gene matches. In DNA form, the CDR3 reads TGTGCCTGGAGAGCCGTGGACAGGGGGATTGAAAAACTGTTTTTT. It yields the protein CAWRAVDRGIEKLFF.

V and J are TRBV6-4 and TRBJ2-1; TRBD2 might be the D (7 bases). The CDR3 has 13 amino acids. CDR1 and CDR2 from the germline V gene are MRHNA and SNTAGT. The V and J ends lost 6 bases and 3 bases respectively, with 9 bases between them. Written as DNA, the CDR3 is TGTGCCAGCAGGGGAGGGGGCTACAATGAGCAGTTCTTC. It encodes CASRGGGYNEQFF.

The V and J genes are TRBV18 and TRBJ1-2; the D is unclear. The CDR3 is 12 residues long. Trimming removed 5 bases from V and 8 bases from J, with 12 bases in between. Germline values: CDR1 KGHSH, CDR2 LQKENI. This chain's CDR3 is CASSTSTQGYTF. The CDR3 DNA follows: TGTGCCAGCTCAACCTCCACACAGGGCTACACCTTC.